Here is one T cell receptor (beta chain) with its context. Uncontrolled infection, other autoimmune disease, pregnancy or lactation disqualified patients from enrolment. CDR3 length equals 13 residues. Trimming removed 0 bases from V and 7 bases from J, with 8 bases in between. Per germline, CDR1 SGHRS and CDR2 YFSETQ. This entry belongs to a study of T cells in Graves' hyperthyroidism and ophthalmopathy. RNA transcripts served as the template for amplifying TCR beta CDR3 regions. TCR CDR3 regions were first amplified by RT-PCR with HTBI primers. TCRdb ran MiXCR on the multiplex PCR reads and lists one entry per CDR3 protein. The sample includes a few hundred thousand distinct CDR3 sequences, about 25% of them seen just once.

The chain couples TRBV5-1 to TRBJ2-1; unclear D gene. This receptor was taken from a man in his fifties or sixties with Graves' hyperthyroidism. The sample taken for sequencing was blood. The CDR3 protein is CASSLVVGNEQFF. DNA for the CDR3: TGCGCCAGCAGCTTGGTAGTCGGAAATGAGCAGTTCTTC.